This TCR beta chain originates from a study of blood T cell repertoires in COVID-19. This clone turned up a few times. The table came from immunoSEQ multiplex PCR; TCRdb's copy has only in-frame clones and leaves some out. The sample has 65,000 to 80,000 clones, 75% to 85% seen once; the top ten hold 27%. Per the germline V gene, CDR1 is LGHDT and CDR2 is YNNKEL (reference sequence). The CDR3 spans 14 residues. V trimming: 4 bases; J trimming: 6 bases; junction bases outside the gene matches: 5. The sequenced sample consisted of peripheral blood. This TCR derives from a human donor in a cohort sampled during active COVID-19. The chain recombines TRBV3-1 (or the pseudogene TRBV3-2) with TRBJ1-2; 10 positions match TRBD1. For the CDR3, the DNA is TGTGCCAGCAGCCCCCGGGGACAGGGGAATGGCTACACCTTC. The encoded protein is CASSPRGQGNGYTF.